One and the same sample provided the 22 T cell receptor beta chains below, sequenced in a study of regulatory T cells in long-lasting Graves disease. According to the study, TCR beta libraries were built with iRepertoire HTBI primers and CDR3-region Arm-PCR. TCRdb reprocessed the multiplex PCR reads via MiXCR and lists one record per CDR3 protein. The profile covers about 350,000 distinct CDR3 sequences, with about a sixth appearing a single time and around 27% taken by the ten largest. The time point is: newly diagnosed GD, antithyroid drugs for less than 3 months. RNA isolated from PBMCs was used to make the TCR library. The sample was also linked to a second study, of T cells in Graves' hyperthyroidism and ophthalmopathy.

The sample consisted of peripheral blood mononuclear cells (PBMCs), taken at new diagnosis, from a patient treated with antithyroid drugs. These receptors were obtained from a man aged 40-49 years with Graves disease.

This clonotype was counted between two and nine times. The V call is TRBV5-4, the J call TRBJ1-1, with D perhaps matching TRBD1 (5 bases). There are 15 residues in the CDR3. V lost 0 bases and J 4 bases, leaving 13 bases between the germline ends. CDR1 is SGHNT and CDR2 is YYREEE in the germline V gene (reference sequence). CDR3 sequence (DNA): TGTGCCAGCAGCTTGGTTCGGGGGGAGGGCACTGAAGCTTTCTTT. It codes for CASSLVRGEGTEAFF.

This clonotype was picked up many times. V and J are TRBV12-3 or TRBV12-4 and TRBJ2-7; no firm D call. The CDR3 extends over 14 amino acids. Trimming took off 4 bases at V and 2 bases at J, with 12 bases between the two ends. For the CDR3, the DNA is TGTGCCAGCAGTTCCCGGGTCTATCCCTACGAGCAGTACTTC. Amino acid sequence: CASSSRVYPYEQYF.

This clonotype was observed at least ten times. The gene calls are TRBV2 and TRBJ2-7; D is uncertain. The CDR3 runs to 11 residues. The germline CDR1 and CDR2 sequences are SNHLY and FYNNEI. V lost 3 bases and J lost 3, with 3 bases in between. The CDR3 is CASSDSYEQYF. The DNA of the CDR3 is TGTGCCAGCAGTGACAGCTACGAGCAGTACTTC.

There are many counts of this clonotype. This rearrangement joins TRBV3-1 to TRBJ2-7, with 7 positions matching TRBD1. The CDR3 length is 15 residues. Per germline, CDR1 LGHDT and CDR2 YNNKEL (reference sequence). V shed 1 base, J shed 6 bases, and the junction held 9 bases outside the gene matches. CDR3: CASSQGQGAPFEQYF. CDR3 nucleotide sequence: TGTGCCAGCAGCCAAGGACAGGGAGCGCCATTCGAGCAGTACTTC.

This clonotype was seen a few times. The J gene is TRBJ2-2, the V gene TRBV9, with D maybe TRBD2 (5 bases). The germline V and J ends were trimmed by 3 bases and 5 bases, with 11 bases remaining between them. Germline-derived CDR1 and CDR2 are SGDLS and YYNGEE. This CDR3 comprises 14 residues. The chain's CDR3 is CASSARTETGELFF. The CDR3 nucleotides are TGTGCCAGCAGCGCGAGGACTGAAACCGGGGAGCTGTTTTTT.

A word on this clonotype: A clone one base away is much larger, so this may be a read error. This chain links TRBV4-1 with TRBJ1-1; no definite D call. The CDR3 consists of 13 residues. The ends were cut back, 0 bases at V and 3 bases at J, with 5 bases in the middle. CDR1 and CDR2 from the germline V gene are MGHRA and YSYEKL. The CDR3 is CASSQEGDTEAFF. The CDR3 nucleotides are TGCGCCAGCAGCCAAGAAGGAGACACTGAAGCTTTCTTT.

As for this clonotype: A junction end diverges from the germline sequence, so it may reflect a read error. This chain links TRBV11-3 with TRBJ1-3; D is unclear. The CDR3 spans 14 residues. Germline V gene sequence: CDR1 SGHNT, CDR2 YENEEA. The CDR3 DNA reads TGTACCAGTAGCTCAATAAACTCTGGAAACACCATATATTTT. Amino acids: CTSSSINSGNTIYF.

The sample holds many counts of this clonotype. Germline and junction disagree at one end, which may indicate a read error. The rearrangement joins TRBV6-1 to TRBJ1-1; maybe TRBD1 (5 bases). Germline V lookup: CDR1 MNHNS, CDR2 SASEGT. The CDR3 runs to 13 residues. The CDR3 nucleotides read TGTGCCAGCAGAGAAGGGGTTGCCACTGAAGCTTTCTTT. This sequence encodes CASREGVATEAFF.

The V gene is TRBV7-9, the J gene TRBJ1-1; D may be TRBD1 (6 bases). There are 14 residues in the CDR3. V shed 1 base and J shed 3 bases, with 9 bases lying between them. Germline lookup yields CDR1 SEHNR and CDR2 FQNEAQ (reference sequence). CDR3 in DNA: TGTGCCAGCAGCTTAGTTAGGGGGGACACTGAAGCTTTCTTT. This sequence encodes CASSLVRGDTEAFF.

The chain links TRBV29-1 to TRBJ1-1; TRBD1 is a possible D gene (5 bases). This CDR3 region has 12 residues. Germline V gives CDR1 SQVTM, CDR2 ANQGSEA. V was cut by 6 bases and J by 1 base, with 9 bases left in between. CDR3 in DNA: TGCAGCGTCGGTGACAGGAACACTGAAGCTTTCTTT. Translating it yields CSVGDRNTEAFF.

This clonotype was recorded at least ten times. V usage is TRBV6-2 or TRBV6-3 and J usage is TRBJ2-1; D is unclear. The V gene's germline CDR1 is MNHEY and CDR2 SVGEGT. The CDR3 is 15 amino acids. V dropped 5 bases and J dropped 1 base, with 12 bases sitting between them. The DNA of the CDR3 is TGTGCCAGCAGTGAGGTGCCCGGGTCCTACAATGAGCAGTTCTTC. Amino acid sequence: CASSEVPGSYNEQFF.

The sample holds many counts of this clonotype. This chain uses TRBV12-3 or TRBV12-4 with TRBJ1-1, with a weak D call TRBD1 (5 bases). V lost 3 bases to trimming and J lost 1 base, with 9 bases between them. The CDR3 consists of 14 residues. The CDR3 region has the DNA TGTGCCAGCAGTTTCGGTGACAGGAACACTGAAGCTTTCTTT. Protein product: CASSFGDRNTEAFF.

The chain joins TRBV11-3 to TRBJ2-7; D is unresolved. CDR3 length: 12 amino acids. CDR1 is SGHNT, CDR2 YENEEA, per germline. Trimming left V 2 bases short and J 7 bases short, with 9 bases between. CDR3 bases: TGTGCCAGCAGCTTAAGTACGCGGGAGCAGTACTTC. Residues: CASSLSTREQYF.

Many counts were recorded for this clonotype. The chain combines TRBV6-1 with TRBJ2-7; no reliable D call. Looked up from germline, CDR1 is MNHNS and CDR2 is SASEGT. The CDR3 runs 13 residues. With 8 bases removed from V and 3 bases from J, the gap between germline ends came to 14 bases. The CDR3 nucleotides read TGTGCCAGCGGTCGGGCGAAGAACTACGAGCAGTACTTC. Translation gives CASGRAKNYEQYF.

This clonotype turned up a few times. The chain carries TRBV29-1 and TRBJ2-2; D is possibly TRBD1 (7 bases). Trimming shortened V by 6 bases and J by 6 bases, and 14 bases separated the two germline ends. The length of the CDR3 is 13 residues. From germline, CDR1 is SQVTM and CDR2 ANQGSEA. The CDR3 loop reads CSVLGRGAGELFF. CDR3 coding DNA: TGCAGCGTGTTGGGCAGGGGGGCCGGGGAGCTGTTTTTT.

Ten or more counts support this clonotype. The rearrangement uses TRBV2 and TRBJ1-5; D remains unclear. The CDR3 consists of 13 residues. Germline values: CDR1 SNHLY, CDR2 FYNNEI. V was shortened by 3 bases and J by 4 bases, with 7 bases between the two germline ends. CDR3 region: CASSDPGNQPQHF. CDR3 sequence (DNA): TGTGCCAGCAGTGACCCCGGTAATCAGCCCCAGCATTTT.

This clonotype came up many times. The gene calls are TRBV7-2 and TRBJ1-6; D is unresolved. V shed 2 bases and J shed 7 bases, with 18 bases lying between them. The CDR3 has 17 amino acids. In germline, CDR1 is SGHTA, CDR2 FQGNSA. The DNA for the CDR3 is TGTGCCAGCAGCTTAACGGGTTTGGGGTATGGGAATTCACCCCTCCACTTT. As protein: CASSLTGLGYGNSPLHF.

This clonotype was seen once. A much larger clone lies one base from this, so it may be a read error. The gene calls are TRBV20-1 and TRBJ1-1, with 8 bases identical to TRBD1. Germline trimming cut 8 bases from V and 8 bases from J; bases unmatched to any gene: 7. The germline gives CDR1 DFQATT, CDR2 SNEGSKA (reference sequence). The CDR3 has 11 amino acids. CDR3 DNA sequence: TGCAGTTCAGGCACAGGGGGGGAAGCTTTCTTT. Protein product: CSSGTGGEAFF.

This clonotype has a handful of counts. This may arise from a read error, as a much more abundant clone is one base away. This chain uses TRBV11-2 with TRBJ2-3, with unresolved D. The J call is in doubt because the DNA end fits TRBJ1-5 better. Germline CDR1 SGHAT, CDR2 FQNNGV. The CDR3 covers 15 residues. CDR3 sequence (DNA): TGTGCCAGCAGCTTATTTCCACAATCCACAGATACGCAGCATTTT. As protein: CASSLFPQSTDTQHF.

This clonotype was counted many times. The CDR3 DNA sequence: TGCGCCAGCAGCATCACAGGGGTGAACACTGAAGCTTTCTTT. Translation: CASSITGVNTEAFF. The rearrangement uses TRBV5-1 and TRBJ1-1; 7 bases agree with TRBD1. J gave up 0 bases and V 4 bases, and 3 bases lay outside the gene matches. The CDR3 has 14 residues. In germline, CDR1 is SGHRS, CDR2 YFSETQ.

The rearrangement links TRBV28 to TRBJ1-6, with no clear D. The V end lost 3 bases, the J end lost 5 bases, and 8 bases lay between the germline ends. Looked up from germline, CDR1 is MDHEN and CDR2 is SYDVKM. The CDR3 extends over 14 amino acids. The CDR3 region is CASSFRSNNSPLHF. In nucleotides, the CDR3 is TGTGCCAGCAGTTTTCGGTCAAATAATTCACCCCTCCACTTT.

The CDR3 nucleotides are TGTGCCAGCAGCTCCCCCGGGACAGGGGACGGAGAGACCCAGTACTTC. It codes for CASSSPGTGDGETQYF. J is TRBJ2-5 and V is TRBV11-3; 10 bases match TRBD1. CDR3 length: 16 amino acids. Germline CDR1 reads SGHNT; CDR2 reads YENEEA. Losses at the gene ends were 4 bases for V and 4 bases for J; bases not matched to a gene: 9.